The subject of this entry is one T cell receptor (beta chain). The CDR3 covers 12 residues. V shed 7 bases and J shed 1 base, with 7 bases lying between them. Germline loops: CDR1 MDHEN, CDR2 SYDVKM. Participants came from fewer than 25 US areas, aged about 18 to 100 years. In the original workflow: Amplification from reference gene primers served as the basis for estimated nucleated cell counts. TCRdb's copy holds only in-frame clones and misses some; the assay was immunoSEQ multiplex PCR. The D gene and trimming were derived from the DNA, and the V and J assignments and clone size from that table. The profile shows approximately 250,000 clones, around 90% of them singletons. The data originate from a study of blood T cell repertoires in COVID-19.

The sequence came from a young woman who had recovered from COVID-19. V usage is TRBV28 and J usage is TRBJ1-1; D is unresolved. The sequencing input was PBMCs or T cells enriched from blood (not recorded which). The CDR3 here is CASTNWNTEAFF. The CDR3 DNA sequence: TGTGCCAGCACCAACTGGAACACTGAAGCTTTCTTT.